The 10 T cell receptor beta chains below come from one sample, sequenced in a study of T cells expressing NK-cell markers. One entry per CDR3 protein, without DNA, is what TCRdb gives after re-calling the 5' RACE reads. This sample carries about 460,000 distinct CDR3 sequences, with over 1.1% going to the ten biggest clones. Source material: blood T cells: a sorted CD56 or NKG2C T cell subset, CD4+ or CD8+ T cells, or bulk PBMC T cells (not recorded which). The receptor source for this set is a woman in her forties or fifties in good health.

The CDR3 is CASSAQFREETQYF. The chain uses TRBV9 and TRBJ2-5. The germline CDR1 and CDR2 sequences are SGDLS and YYNGEE. The CDR3 has 14 residues.

The chain combines TRBV29-1 with TRBJ2-3; TCRdb proposes TRBD2, but this gene call is untestable without DNA. Per germline, CDR1 SQVTM and CDR2 ANQGSEA. The CDR3 is 13 amino acids. The CDR3 sequence is CSAAETSGNTQYF.

V gene TRBV29-1 combines with J gene TRBJ1-1; lacking DNA, the TRBD1 call made by TCRdb goes unchecked. The germline CDR1 and CDR2 sequences are SQVTM and ANQGSEA. The CDR3 is 19 amino acids. The CDR3 region is CSANGQGVVGYSGWTEAFF.

V usage is TRBV20-1 and J usage is TRBJ1-6. The germline CDR1 and CDR2 sequences are DFQATT and SNEGSKA (reference sequence). CDR3 length equals 17 residues. The CDR3 is CSATSRGGGSYNSPLHF.

The chain links TRBV7-9 to TRBJ1-2; as DNA is missing, the TRBD1 call by TCRdb cannot be tested. Germline V CDR1 and CDR2: SEHNR, FQNEAQ (reference sequence). The CDR3 sequence is 15 residues long. The CDR3 protein is CASSSDRGSNYGYTF.

The chain links TRBV24-1 to TRBJ2-3. CDR3 length: 11 amino acids. Germline assignment: CDR1 KGHDR and CDR2 SFDVKD. The CDR3 loop is CASEQGDTQYF.

CDR3 amino acids: CSARTAGGSQPQHF. The chain links TRBV20-1 to TRBJ1-5. Per germline, CDR1 DFQATT and CDR2 SNEGSKA (reference sequence). This CDR3 region has 14 residues.

This sequence joins TRBV11-2 and TRBJ2-2; no DNA is available, so the TRBD1 call from TCRdb remains unchecked. Per germline, CDR1 SGHAT and CDR2 FQNNGV. The CDR3 extends over 14 amino acids. CDR3 in amino acids: CASRVDRETGELFF.

V usage is TRBV19 and J usage is TRBJ1-4; TCRdb names TRBD1, which stays unverified in the absence of DNA. The length of the CDR3 is 14 residues. CDR1 and CDR2 from the germline V gene are LNHDA and SQIVND (reference sequence). CDR3 residues: CASRRPFSDEKLFF.

The chain has TRBV29-1 and TRBJ2-1. Germline V CDR1 and CDR2: SQVTM, ANQGSEA. This CDR3 has 14 amino acids. CDR3: CSVERQVRYNEQFF.